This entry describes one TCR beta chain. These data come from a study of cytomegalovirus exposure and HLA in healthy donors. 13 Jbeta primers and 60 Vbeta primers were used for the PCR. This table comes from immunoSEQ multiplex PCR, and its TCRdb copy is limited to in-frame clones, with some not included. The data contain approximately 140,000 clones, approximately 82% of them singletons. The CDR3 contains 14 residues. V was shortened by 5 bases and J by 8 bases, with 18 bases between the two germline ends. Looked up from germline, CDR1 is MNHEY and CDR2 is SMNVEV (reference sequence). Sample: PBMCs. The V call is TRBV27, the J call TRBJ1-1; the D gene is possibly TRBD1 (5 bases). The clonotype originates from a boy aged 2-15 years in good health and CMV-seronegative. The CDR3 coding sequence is TGTGCCAGCAGTCCTCGACAGAGGTTGAGGGAAGCTTTCTTT. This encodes CASSPRQRLREAFF.